The 28 T cell receptor beta chains in this list originate from one sample, sequenced in a study of T cell changes during pregnancy in multiple sclerosis. Clones were sequenced by immunoSEQ multiplex PCR, and TCRdb holds only the in-frame ones, with some missing. The sample shows tens of thousands of clones, about 90% of them seen only once. This specimen was peripheral blood, taken in the second trimester of pregnancy. The source of these receptors is a female donor in good health, enrolled as a control in a pregnancy study.

V and J are TRBV11-2 and TRBJ2-7, with a weak D call TRBD2 (7 bases). Looked up from germline, CDR1 is SGHAT and CDR2 is FQNNGV. V was trimmed by 5 bases and J by 0 bases, leaving 17 bases between them. The CDR3 consists of 16 residues. The CDR3 nucleotides are TGTGCCAGCAGCAATCTGGGGGGGCCAATCTCCTACGAGCAGTACTTC. As protein: CASSNLGGPISYEQYF.

This chain links TRBV7-2 with TRBJ1-1; possibly TRBD1 for D (6 bases). Trimming took 1 base from V and 11 from J, leaving 26 bases between them. Germline loops: CDR1 SGHTA, CDR2 FQGNSA. The CDR3 has 17 residues. CDR3 protein: CASSLGAHRENTLSAFF. The CDR3 bases are TGTGCCAGCAGCTTAGGGGCCCACAGGGAAAATACCCTTTCCGCTTTCTTT.

The chain recombines TRBV25-1 with TRBJ1-2, with D possibly matching TRBD1 (5 bases). The CDR3 is 16 amino acids. Germline assignment: CDR1 MGHDK and CDR2 SYGVNS. Deletions cut 1 base from V and 3 bases from J, with 15 bases between. This chain's CDR3 is CASSEFGGGVHYGYTF. In nucleotides, the CDR3 is TGTGCCAGCAGTGAATTCGGGGGGGGAGTCCACTATGGCTACACCTTC.

The CDR3 here is CAIKGQGRTGELFF. The CDR3 nucleotides read TGTGCCATCAAAGGACAGGGGCGAACCGGGGAGCTGTTTTTT. The V gene is TRBV10-3, the J gene TRBJ2-2, with 9 bases identical to TRBD1. Germline trimming cut 7 bases from V and 5 bases from J; bases unmatched to any gene: 5. CDR3 length: 14 residues. Germline values: CDR1 ENHRY, CDR2 SYGVKD.

The chain has TRBV19 and TRBJ2-5, with TRBD1 identical over 10 bases. The CDR3 sequence is 15 residues long. Germline V gene sequence: CDR1 LNHDA, CDR2 SQIVND (reference sequence). With V trimmed by 4 bases and J by 4 bases, 6 bases remained unmatched. CDR3: CASSTPGTGVETQYF. DNA for the CDR3: TGTGCCAGTAGTACCCCCGGGACAGGGGTAGAGACCCAGTACTTC.

V gene TRBV7-2 combines with J gene TRBJ1-6; TRBD1 agrees at 10 bases. Per the germline V gene, CDR1 is SGHTA and CDR2 is FQGNSA. V dropped 6 bases and J dropped 8; count of bases not matched to a gene: 1. The CDR3 has 13 amino acids. The CDR3 DNA is TGTGCCAGCAGGACAGGGGGCGATTCACCCCTCCACTTT. Translation: CASRTGGDSPLHF.

The rearrangement uses TRBV6-1 and TRBJ1-2; tentatively, D is TRBD1 (6 bases). The germline gives CDR1 MNHNS, CDR2 SASEGT. V was pared by 5 bases and J by 6 bases, with 19 bases between. This CDR3 contains 15 residues. DNA of the CDR3: TGTGCCAGCAGTTCCCGGGGGGCATATAGGGATGGCTACACCTTC. Its translation is CASSSRGAYRDGYTF.

The chain joins TRBV4-3 to TRBJ2-3; 10 bases align to TRBD2. Unmatched junction bases numbered 15, after V lost 4 bases and J lost 11 bases. The CDR3 contains 16 residues. The germline gives CDR1 LGHNA, CDR2 YSLEER. DNA of the CDR3: TGCGCCAGCAGCCGAGCGAGCGGGAGGGCCCCAGGAGGGCAGTATTTT. Protein: CASSRASGRAPGGQYF.

The V gene is TRBV6-1, the J gene TRBJ1-2; D gene ambiguous. V lost 0 bases to trimming and J lost 0 bases, with 20 bases between them. This CDR3 has 19 amino acids. Germline-derived CDR1 and CDR2 are MNHNS and SASEGT. CDR3: CASSEALRGGFHSNYGYTF. The DNA for the CDR3 is TGTGCCAGCAGTGAAGCGCTTCGGGGAGGGTTCCATTCTAACTATGGCTACACCTTC.

The chain joins TRBV25-1 to TRBJ1-1; tentative D call: TRBD1 (5 bases). The CDR3 runs to 14 residues. Germline CDR1 reads MGHDK; CDR2 reads SYGVNS. V lost 3 bases and J 1 base, leaving 9 bases between the germline ends. CDR3 amino acids: CASSEPTGNTEAFF. In DNA, the CDR3 is TGTGCCAGCAGTGAGCCAACAGGGAACACTGAAGCTTTCTTT.

The rearrangement joins TRBV28 to TRBJ2-5; D perhaps matches TRBD2 (5 bases). From germline, CDR1 is MDHEN and CDR2 SYDVKM. This CDR3 comprises 12 residues. The V gene lost 5 bases and the J gene lost 5 bases, with 9 bases spanning the gap. The CDR3 region is CASSIGVETQYF. The CDR3, as DNA: TGTGCCAGCAGTATCGGGGTTGAGACCCAGTACTTC.

The rearrangement uses TRBV6-1 and TRBJ2-1; 10 nucleotides agree with TRBD2. The CDR3 totals 15 residues. Germline-derived CDR1 and CDR2 are MNHNS and SASEGT. After removal of 3 bases from V and 8 bases from J, the junction contained 7 bases not matched to a gene. Written as DNA, the CDR3 is TGTGCCAGCAGTGATCGCCTAGCGGGAGCATATGAGCAGTTCTTC. This encodes CASSDRLAGAYEQFF.

V gene TRBV7-9 combines with J gene TRBJ2-2, with 7 bases matching TRBD2. The CDR3 runs to 17 residues. Trimming took 4 bases from V and 0 from J; bases not matched to a gene: 8. The germline CDR1 and CDR2 sequences are SEHNR and FQNEAQ (reference sequence). CDR3 loop: CASSSTRGLSNTGELFF. The DNA of the CDR3 is TGTGCCAGCAGCTCCACGAGGGGACTATCGAACACCGGGGAGCTGTTTTTT.

The CDR3: CASRYLDNEQFF. The CDR3 coding sequence is TGTGCCAGCCGCTACCTAGACAATGAGCAGTTCTTC. The chain carries TRBV7-9 and TRBJ2-1; no definite D call. The CDR3 spans 12 residues. The V gene lost 8 bases and the J gene lost 5 bases, with 10 bases spanning the gap. The germline CDR1 and CDR2 sequences are SEHNR and FQNEAQ (reference sequence).

This clone was seen more than once but under ten times. The J gene is TRBJ1-1, the V gene TRBV28; TRBD1 matches 9 bases. With V trimmed by 4 bases and J by 8 bases, 11 bases remained unmatched. The length of the CDR3 is 15 residues. The germline V gene encodes CDR1 MDHEN and CDR2 SYDVKM. In DNA form, the CDR3 reads TGTGCCAGCAGTTCACCCGGGACAGGGAGGGGAGAAGCTTTCTTT. Its protein product is CASSSPGTGRGEAFF. Full variable domain (outside the CDR3, taken from reference TRBV28 and TRBJ1-1): DVKVTQSSRYLVKRTGEKVFLECVQDMDHENMFWYRQDPGLGLRLIYFSYDVKMKEKGDIPEGYSVSREKKERFSLILESASTNQTSMYLCASSSPGTGRGEAFFGQGTRLTVV.

The gene calls are TRBV5-4 and TRBJ2-7, with TRBD2 matching over 15 bases. The V and J ends lost 4 bases and 7 bases, in that order; junction bases with no gene match: 12. CDR1 SGHNT and CDR2 YYREEE come from the germline V gene (reference sequence). The CDR3 extends over 17 amino acids. This CDR3 is CASSLGLAGGQGREQYF. CDR3 in DNA: TGTGCCAGCAGCCTCGGACTAGCGGGAGGGCAGGGGAGGGAGCAGTACTTC. Using reference TRBV5-4 and TRBJ2-7 for the parts outside the CDR3, the full variable domain is ETGVTQSPTHLIKTRGQQVTLRCSSQSGHNTVSWYQQALGQGPQFIFQYYREEENGRGNFPPRFSGLQFPNYSSELNVNALELDDSALYLCASSLGLAGGQGREQYFGPGTRLTVT.

This chain connects TRBV30 to TRBJ2-3; 7 bases fit TRBD2. Trimming cost V 5 bases and J 3 bases; bases outside gene matches: 5. CDR1 GTSNPN and CDR2 SVGIG come from the germline V gene (reference sequence). The CDR3 loop spans 13 amino acids. CDR3 sequence (DNA): TGTGCCTGGTCCGGGACTACAACAGATACGCAGTATTTT. Translating gives CAWSGTTTDTQYF. The variable domain in full, with the rest retrieved from reference TRBV30 and TRBJ2-3, is SQTIHQWPATLVQPVGSPLSLECTVEGTSNPNLYWYRQAAGRGLQLLFYSVGIGQISSEVPQNLSASRPQDRQFILSSKKLLLSDSGFYLCAWSGTTTDTQYFGPGTRLTVL.

The genes are TRBV10-3 and TRBJ2-1; TRBD1 is a possible D gene (6 bases). Germline V CDR1 and CDR2: ENHRY, SYGVKD. This CDR3 is 17 amino acids long. Trimming stripped 0 bases from V and 9 bases from J, with 21 bases between. The CDR3 region has the DNA TGTGCCATCAGTGAGTCCCGAGGGCAGGGGAACAAGGTTGAGCAGTTCTTC. Encoded protein: CAISESRGQGNKVEQFF.

A single count supports this clone. The V and J genes are TRBV11-2 and TRBJ2-3; no definite D call. Trimming took 4 bases from V and 3 from J, leaving 5 bases between them. Germline loops: CDR1 SGHAT, CDR2 FQNNGV. CDR3 length equals 12 residues. CDR3 region: CASSSPTDTQYF. For the CDR3, the DNA is TGTGCCAGCAGCTCCCCTACAGATACGCAGTATTTT.

The chain uses TRBV28 and TRBJ2-1, with D maybe TRBD2 (5 bases). This CDR3 is built from 13 residues. Trimming removed 1 base from V and 6 bases from J, with 7 bases in between. The germline CDR1 and CDR2 sequences are MDHEN and SYDVKM. CDR3 nucleotides: TGTGCCAGCAGTTTATCCGGGATCAATGAGCAGTTCTTC. It translates to CASSLSGINEQFF.

This clone came up once. The chain joins TRBV27 to TRBJ2-3; TRBD2 aligns across 7 bases. V shed 2 bases, J shed 6 bases, and the junction held 8 bases outside the gene matches. The germline CDR1 and CDR2 sequences are MNHEY and SMNVEV (reference sequence). This CDR3 comprises 15 residues. CDR3 DNA: TGTGCCAGCAGTTTAGTTATCGGGAGGCACGATACGCAGTATTTT. The encoded protein is CASSLVIGRHDTQYF.

As DNA, the CDR3 is TGTGCCAGCAGCCCCCTTGCCAGGCCTCCCAACTATGGCTACACCTTC. This sequence encodes CASSPLARPPNYGYTF. The J gene is TRBJ1-2, the V gene TRBV7-9; no clear D. Looked up from germline, CDR1 is SEHNR and CDR2 is FQNEAQ (reference sequence). Between the trimmed V and J ends, which lost 5 bases and 2 bases, there was a span of 18 bases. The CDR3 totals 16 residues.

The V gene is TRBV5-6, the J gene TRBJ1-3; possible D gene TRBD1, 5 bases. The CDR3 length is 15 residues. Germline CDR1 and CDR2: SGHDT and YYEEEE. The germline V and J ends were trimmed by 1 base and 1 base, with 9 bases remaining between them. The CDR3 bases are TGTGCCAGCAGCTTGTGGAGGGGATCTGGAAACACCATATATTTT. Amino acids: CASSLWRGSGNTIYF.

J is TRBJ2-1 and V is TRBV6-4, with TRBD2 matching 11 bases. Looked up from germline, CDR1 is MRHNA and CDR2 is SNTAGT. The CDR3 is made up of 15 amino acids. The J segment lost 2 bases and the V segment lost 4 bases, leaving 1 base of the junction unmatched. Written as DNA, the CDR3 is TGTGCCAGCAGTGTACTAGCGGGGGCCTACAATGAGCAGTTCTTC. Protein sequence: CASSVLAGAYNEQFF.

The chain carries TRBV4-1 and TRBJ1-2, with TRBD1 matching over 9 bases. The CDR3 is 14 amino acids. The V gene's germline CDR1 is MGHRA and CDR2 YSYEKL. Trimming removed 3 bases from V and 8 bases from J; junction bases left unmatched: 7. This CDR3 is CASSHPGQGRGYTF. CDR3 bases: TGCGCCAGCAGCCATCCGGGACAGGGCCGCGGCTACACCTTC.

The chain carries TRBV13 and TRBJ1-2; weak D call: TRBD1 (5 bases). The CDR3 runs 15 residues. V lost 3 bases and J 0 bases, leaving 11 bases between the germline ends. The germline gives CDR1 PRHDT, CDR2 FYEKMQ (reference sequence). The CDR3 spells CASSLKAGSNYGYTF. The CDR3 nucleotides read TGTGCCAGCAGCTTGAAGGCAGGGTCTAACTATGGCTACACCTTC.

The gene calls are TRBV28 and TRBJ1-3; the match to TRBD1 covers 7 bases. Trimming removed 5 bases from V and 6 bases from J; junction bases left unmatched: 7. Germline V CDR1 and CDR2: MDHEN, SYDVKM. CDR3 size: 14 residues. The CDR3 reads CASSLDRTENTIYF. CDR3 nucleotides: TGTGCCAGCAGTCTGGACAGGACAGAAAACACCATATATTTT.

The V gene is TRBV28, the J gene TRBJ2-7, with D perhaps matching TRBD1 (7 bases). The CDR3 runs 17 residues. V lost 3 bases and J 2 bases, leaving 20 bases between the germline ends. Germline CDR1 MDHEN, CDR2 SYDVKM. CDR3 region: CASSFPGGGGPPYEQYF. The CDR3, as DNA: TGTGCCAGCAGTTTCCCAGGGGGAGGCGGGCCGCCCTACGAGCAGTACTTC.